The sequence of this TCR beta chain was determined in a study of PD-1 blockade in classical Hodgkin lymphoma. Study-wide findings and caveats: Causes of the repertoire differences remain undefined, possibly disease activity or prior therapy.

Germline CDR1 and CDR2: SGHVS and FNYEAQ. This CDR3 contains 13 residues. V was cut by 1 base and J by 18 bases, with 16 bases left in between. The table came from immunoSEQ multiplex PCR; TCRdb's copy has only in-frame clones and leaves some out. The table shows 5,500 to 8,500 clones, with 82% occurring only once. Comment on this clone: Its antigen is currently unknown.

Noted time point: cycle 4 day 1 (C4D1), after 5 to 7 weeks of nivolumab. Each patient relapsed following autologous stem cell transplantation, and prior brentuximab vedotin exposure differed. The sample was peripheral blood mononuclear cells (PBMCs), taken before the fourth cycle of nivolumab. The chain has TRBV7-6 and TRBJ1-6, with D uncertain. This TCR was sampled from a human donor with classical Hodgkin lymphoma. CDR3 amino acids: CASSLVAGGPGHF. In nucleotides, the CDR3 is TGTGCCAGCAGCTTAGTAGCCGGTGGACCGGGCCACTTT.